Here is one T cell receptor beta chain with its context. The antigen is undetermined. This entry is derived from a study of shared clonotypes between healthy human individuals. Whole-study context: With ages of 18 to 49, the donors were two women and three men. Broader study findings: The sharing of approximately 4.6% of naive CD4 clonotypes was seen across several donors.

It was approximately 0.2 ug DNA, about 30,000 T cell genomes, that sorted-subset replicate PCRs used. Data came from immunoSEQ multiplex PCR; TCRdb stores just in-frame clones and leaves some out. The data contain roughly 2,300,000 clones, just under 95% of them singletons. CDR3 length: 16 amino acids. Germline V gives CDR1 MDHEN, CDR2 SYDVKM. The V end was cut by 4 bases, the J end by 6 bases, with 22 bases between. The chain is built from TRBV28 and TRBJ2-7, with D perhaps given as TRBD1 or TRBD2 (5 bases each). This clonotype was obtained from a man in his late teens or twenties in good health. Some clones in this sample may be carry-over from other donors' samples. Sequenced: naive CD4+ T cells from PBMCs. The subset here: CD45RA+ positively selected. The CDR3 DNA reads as TGTGCCAGCAGTTCACCCCGGCGTCCTTCGGGACCCGAGCAGTACTTC. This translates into CASSSPRRPSGPEQYF.